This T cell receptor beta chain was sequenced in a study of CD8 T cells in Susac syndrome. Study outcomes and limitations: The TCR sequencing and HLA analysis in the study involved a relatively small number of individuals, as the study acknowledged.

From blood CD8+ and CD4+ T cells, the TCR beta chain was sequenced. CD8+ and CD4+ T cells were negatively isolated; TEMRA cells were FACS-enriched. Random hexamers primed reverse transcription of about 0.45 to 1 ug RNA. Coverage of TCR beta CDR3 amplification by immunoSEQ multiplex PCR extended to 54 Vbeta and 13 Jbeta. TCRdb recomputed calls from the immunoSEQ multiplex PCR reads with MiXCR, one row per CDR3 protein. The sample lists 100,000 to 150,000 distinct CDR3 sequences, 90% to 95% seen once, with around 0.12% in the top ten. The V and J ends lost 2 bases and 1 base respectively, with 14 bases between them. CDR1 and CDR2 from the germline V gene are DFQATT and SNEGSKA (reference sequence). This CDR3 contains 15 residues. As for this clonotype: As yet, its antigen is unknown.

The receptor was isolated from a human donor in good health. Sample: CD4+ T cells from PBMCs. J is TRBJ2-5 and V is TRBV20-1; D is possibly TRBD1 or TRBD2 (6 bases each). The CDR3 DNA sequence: TGCAGTGCTAGAAGGGGGTTGGGGGGCCAAGAGACCCAGTACTTC. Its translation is CSARRGLGGQETQYF.